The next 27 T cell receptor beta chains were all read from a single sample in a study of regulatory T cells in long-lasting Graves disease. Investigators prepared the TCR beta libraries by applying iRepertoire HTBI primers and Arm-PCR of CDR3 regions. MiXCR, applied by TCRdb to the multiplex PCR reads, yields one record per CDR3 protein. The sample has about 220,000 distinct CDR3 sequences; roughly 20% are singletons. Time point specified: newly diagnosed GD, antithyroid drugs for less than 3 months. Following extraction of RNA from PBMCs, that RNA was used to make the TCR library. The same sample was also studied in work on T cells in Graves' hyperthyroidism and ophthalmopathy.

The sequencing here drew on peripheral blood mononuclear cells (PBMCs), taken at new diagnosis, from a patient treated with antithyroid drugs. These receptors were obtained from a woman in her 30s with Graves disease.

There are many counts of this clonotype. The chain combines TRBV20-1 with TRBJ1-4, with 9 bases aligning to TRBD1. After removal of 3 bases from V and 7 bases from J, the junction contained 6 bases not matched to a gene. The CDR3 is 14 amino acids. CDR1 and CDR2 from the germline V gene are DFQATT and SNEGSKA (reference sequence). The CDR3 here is CSASPVTGGEKLFF. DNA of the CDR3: TGCAGTGCTAGTCCCGTGACAGGGGGTGAAAAACTGTTTTTT.

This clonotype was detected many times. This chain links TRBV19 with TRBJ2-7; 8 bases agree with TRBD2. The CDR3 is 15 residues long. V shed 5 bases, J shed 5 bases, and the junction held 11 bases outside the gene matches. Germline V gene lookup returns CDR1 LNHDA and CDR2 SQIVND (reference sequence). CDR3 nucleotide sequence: TGTGCCAGTAGTCAAGCGGGAGTGGCGACCGACGAGCAGTACTTC. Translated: CASSQAGVATDEQYF. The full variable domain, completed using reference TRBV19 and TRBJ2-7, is DGGITQSPKYLFRKEGQNVTLSCEQNLNHDAMYWYRQDPGQGLRLIYYSQIVNDFQKGDIAEGYSVSREKKESFPLTVTSAQKNPTAFYLCASSQAGVATDEQYFGPGTRLTVT.

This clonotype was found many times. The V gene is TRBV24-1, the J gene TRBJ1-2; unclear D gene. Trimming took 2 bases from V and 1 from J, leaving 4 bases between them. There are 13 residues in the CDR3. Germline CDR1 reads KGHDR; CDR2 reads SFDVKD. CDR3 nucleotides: TGTGCCACCAGTGATTGGGGTAACTATGGCTACACCTTC. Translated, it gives CATSDWGNYGYTF.

The CDR3 DNA reads TGTGCCAGCAGCTTGGGACAGGGGGTTTACGAGCAGTACTTC. This gives the protein CASSLGQGVYEQYF. The J gene is TRBJ2-7, the V gene TRBV11-2, with 11 nucleotides matching TRBD1. J was trimmed by 4 bases and V by 3 bases; bases with no gene match: 2. CDR1 SGHAT and CDR2 FQNNGV come from the germline V gene. This CDR3 has 14 amino acids.

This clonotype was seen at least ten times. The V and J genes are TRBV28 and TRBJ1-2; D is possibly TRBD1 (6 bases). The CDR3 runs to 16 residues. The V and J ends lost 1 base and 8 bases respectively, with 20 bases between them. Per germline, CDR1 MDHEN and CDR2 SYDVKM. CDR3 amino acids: CASSLFRRPGAGGYTF. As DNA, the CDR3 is TGTGCCAGCAGTTTATTTCGACGGCCAGGGGCAGGGGGCTACACCTTC.

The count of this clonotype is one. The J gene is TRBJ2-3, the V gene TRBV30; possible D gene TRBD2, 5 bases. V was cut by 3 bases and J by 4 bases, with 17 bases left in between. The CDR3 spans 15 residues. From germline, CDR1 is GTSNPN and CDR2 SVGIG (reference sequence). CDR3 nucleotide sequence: TGTGCCTGGAGCGCAGGACTCTCAAGCGCAGATACGCAGTATTTT. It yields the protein CAWSAGLSSADTQYF.

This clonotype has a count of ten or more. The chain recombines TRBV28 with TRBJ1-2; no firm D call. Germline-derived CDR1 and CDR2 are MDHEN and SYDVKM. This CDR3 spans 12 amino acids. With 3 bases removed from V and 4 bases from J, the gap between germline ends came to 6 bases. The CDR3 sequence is CASSFLVYGYTF. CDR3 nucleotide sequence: TGTGCCAGCAGTTTTTTAGTCTATGGCTACACCTTC.

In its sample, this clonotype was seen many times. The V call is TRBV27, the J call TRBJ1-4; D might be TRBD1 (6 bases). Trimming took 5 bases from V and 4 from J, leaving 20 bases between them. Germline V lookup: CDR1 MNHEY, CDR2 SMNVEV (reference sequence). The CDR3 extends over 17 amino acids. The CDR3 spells CASSPTGIRPGNEKLFF. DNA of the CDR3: TGTGCCAGCAGTCCGACAGGCATTCGTCCTGGTAATGAAAAACTGTTTTTT.

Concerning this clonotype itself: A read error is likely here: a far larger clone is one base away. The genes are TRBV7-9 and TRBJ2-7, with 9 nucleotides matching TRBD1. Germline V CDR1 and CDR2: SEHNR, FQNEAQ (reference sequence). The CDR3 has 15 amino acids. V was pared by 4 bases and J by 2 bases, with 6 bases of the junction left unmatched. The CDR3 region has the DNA TGTGCCAGCAGCTCCGGGACAGGGTTGACCTACGAGCAGTACTTC. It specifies CASSSGTGLTYEQYF.

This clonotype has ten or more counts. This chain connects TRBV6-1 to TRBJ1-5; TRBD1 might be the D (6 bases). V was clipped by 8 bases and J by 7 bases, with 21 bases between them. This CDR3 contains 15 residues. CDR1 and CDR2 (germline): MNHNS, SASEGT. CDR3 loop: CASGIEGGGRQPQHF. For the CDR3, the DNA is TGTGCCAGCGGCATCGAGGGAGGGGGAAGACAGCCCCAGCATTTT.

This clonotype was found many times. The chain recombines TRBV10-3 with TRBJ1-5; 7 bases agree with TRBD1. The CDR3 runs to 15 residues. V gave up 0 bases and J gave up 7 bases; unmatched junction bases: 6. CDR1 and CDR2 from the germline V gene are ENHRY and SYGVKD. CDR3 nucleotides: TGTGCCATCAGTGAGTCGAAGGGGGCTGGGCAGCCCCAGCATTTT. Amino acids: CAISESKGAGQPQHF.

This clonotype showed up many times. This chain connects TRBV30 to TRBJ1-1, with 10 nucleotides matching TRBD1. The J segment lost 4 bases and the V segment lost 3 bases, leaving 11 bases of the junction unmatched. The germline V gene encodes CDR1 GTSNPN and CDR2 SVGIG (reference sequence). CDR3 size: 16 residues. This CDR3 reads CAWSWGQGSFGTEAFF. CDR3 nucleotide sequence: TGTGCCTGGAGCTGGGGACAGGGGAGTTTTGGCACTGAAGCTTTCTTT.

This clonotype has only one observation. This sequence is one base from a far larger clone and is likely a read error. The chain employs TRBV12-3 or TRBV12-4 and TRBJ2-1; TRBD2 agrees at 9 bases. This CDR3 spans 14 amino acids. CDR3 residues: CASRLAGDSYEQFF. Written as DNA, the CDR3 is TGTGCCAGCAGGTTAGCGGGGGATTCCTACGAGCAGTTCTTC.

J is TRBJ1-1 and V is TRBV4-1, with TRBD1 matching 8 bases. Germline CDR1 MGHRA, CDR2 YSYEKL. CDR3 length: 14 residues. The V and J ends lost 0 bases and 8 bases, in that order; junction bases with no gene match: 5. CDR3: CASSQDMTGAEAFF. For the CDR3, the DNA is TGCGCCAGCAGCCAAGACATGACAGGGGCCGAAGCTTTCTTT.

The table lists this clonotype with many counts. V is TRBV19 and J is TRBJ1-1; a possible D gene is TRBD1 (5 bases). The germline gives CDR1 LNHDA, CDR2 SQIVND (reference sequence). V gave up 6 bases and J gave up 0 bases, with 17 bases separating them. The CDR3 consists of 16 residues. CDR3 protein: CASRRGTGTLNTEAFF. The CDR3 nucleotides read TGTGCCAGTAGGCGTGGGACGGGGACTCTGAACACTGAAGCTTTCTTT.

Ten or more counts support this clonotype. CDR3 sequence reads: CASSWVMRGHANQPQHF. As DNA, the CDR3 is TGTGCCAGCAGTTGGGTAATGCGGGGACACGCGAATCAGCCCCAGCATTTT. The rearrangement links TRBV28 to TRBJ1-5, with TRBD1 as a possible D gene (6 bases). There are 17 residues in the CDR3. Germline CDR1 reads MDHEN; CDR2 reads SYDVKM. The V end lost 4 bases, the J end lost 4 bases, and 20 bases lay between the germline ends. Looking up the rest from reference TRBV28 and TRBJ1-5 gives the full variable domain: DVKVTQSSRYLVKRTGEKVFLECVQDMDHENMFWYRQDPGLGLRLIYFSYDVKMKEKGDIPEGYSVSREKKERFSLILESASTNQTSMYLCASSWVMRGHANQPQHFGDGTRLSIL.

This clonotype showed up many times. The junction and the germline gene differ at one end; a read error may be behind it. The CDR3 DNA reads as TGTGCCAGCACCTTCGGGGACCAACGAGAGACCCGGTACTTC. Protein product: CASTFGDQRETRYF. V usage is TRBV12-3 or TRBV12-4 and J usage is TRBJ2-5, with D possibly called TRBD1 or TRBD2 (5 bases each). This CDR3 is 14 amino acids long.

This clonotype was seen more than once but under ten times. As DNA, the CDR3 is TGTGCCAGCAGTGATCCAGCGAAAAGCACAGATACGCAGTATTTT. It encodes CASSDPAKSTDTQYF. This chain connects TRBV25-1 to TRBJ2-3; D unresolved. The CDR3 has 15 amino acids. CDR1 is MGHDK, CDR2 SYGVNS, per germline. With 3 bases removed from V and 0 bases from J, the gap between germline ends came to 10 bases.

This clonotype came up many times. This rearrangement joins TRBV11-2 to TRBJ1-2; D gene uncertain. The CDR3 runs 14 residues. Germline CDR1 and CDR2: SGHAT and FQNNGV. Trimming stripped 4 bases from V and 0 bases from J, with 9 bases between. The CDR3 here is CASSSRPANYGYTF. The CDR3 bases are TGTGCCAGCAGCTCGAGACCCGCTAACTATGGCTACACCTTC.

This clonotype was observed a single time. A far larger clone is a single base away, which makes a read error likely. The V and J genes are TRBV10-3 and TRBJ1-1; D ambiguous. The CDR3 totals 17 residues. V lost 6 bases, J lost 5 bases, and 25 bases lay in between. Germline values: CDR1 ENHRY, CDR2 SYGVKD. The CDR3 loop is CAIRPPRSEGPRTEAFF. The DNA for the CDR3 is TGTGCCATCAGACCCCCTAGGAGTGAGGGTCCTCGGACTGAAGCTTTCTTT.

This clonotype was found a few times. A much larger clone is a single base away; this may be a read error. CDR3 sequence (DNA): TGTGCCTGGAGTGTACTGGATACGCAGTATTTT. It specifies CAWSVLDTQYF. This rearrangement joins TRBV30 to TRBJ2-3; the D is unclear. Looked up from germline, CDR1 is GTSNPN and CDR2 is SVGIG (reference sequence). Trimming took 0 bases from V and 6 from J, leaving 4 bases between them. This CDR3 has 11 residues.

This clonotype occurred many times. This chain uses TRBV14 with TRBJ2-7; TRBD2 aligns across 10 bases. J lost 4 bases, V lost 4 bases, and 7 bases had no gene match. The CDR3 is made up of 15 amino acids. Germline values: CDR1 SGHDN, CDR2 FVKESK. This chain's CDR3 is CASSPRLAGRYEQYF. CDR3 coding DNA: TGTGCCAGCAGCCCCAGACTAGCGGGCAGATACGAGCAGTACTTC.

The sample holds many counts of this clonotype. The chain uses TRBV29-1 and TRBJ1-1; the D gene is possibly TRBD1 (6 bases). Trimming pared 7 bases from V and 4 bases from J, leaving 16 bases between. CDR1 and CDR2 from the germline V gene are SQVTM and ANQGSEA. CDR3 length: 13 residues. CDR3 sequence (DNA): TGCAGCGCTCGGACAGTTACCGCCACTGAAGCTTTCTTT. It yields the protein CSARTVTATEAFF.

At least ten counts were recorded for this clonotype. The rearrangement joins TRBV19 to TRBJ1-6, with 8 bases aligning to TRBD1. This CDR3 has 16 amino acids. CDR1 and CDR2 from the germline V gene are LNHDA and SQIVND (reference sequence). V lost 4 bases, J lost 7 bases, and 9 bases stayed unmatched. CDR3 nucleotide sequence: TGTGCCAGTAGTACGGGCGACAGGGGACGGAATTCACCCCTCCACTTT. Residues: CASSTGDRGRNSPLHF.

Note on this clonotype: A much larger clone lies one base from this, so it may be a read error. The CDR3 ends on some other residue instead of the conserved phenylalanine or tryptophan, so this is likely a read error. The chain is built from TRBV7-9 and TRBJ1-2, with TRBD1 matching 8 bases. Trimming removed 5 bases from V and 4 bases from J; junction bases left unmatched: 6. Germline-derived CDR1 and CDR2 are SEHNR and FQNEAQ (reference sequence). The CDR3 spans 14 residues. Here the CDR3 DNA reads TGTGCCAGCAGCCCCGACAGGGGATCCTATGGCTACACCTAC. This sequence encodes CASSPDRGSYGYTY.

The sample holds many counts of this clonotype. The CDR3 spells CASSSAGGETQYF. CDR3 DNA: TGTGCCAGTAGTAGCGCAGGGGGAGAGACCCAGTACTTC. The rearrangement uses TRBV19 and TRBJ2-5, with 7 bases aligning to TRBD1. Germline loops: CDR1 LNHDA, CDR2 SQIVND (reference sequence). Trimming at V came to 4 bases and at J to 4 bases, leaving 3 bases not matched to a gene. This CDR3 comprises 13 residues.

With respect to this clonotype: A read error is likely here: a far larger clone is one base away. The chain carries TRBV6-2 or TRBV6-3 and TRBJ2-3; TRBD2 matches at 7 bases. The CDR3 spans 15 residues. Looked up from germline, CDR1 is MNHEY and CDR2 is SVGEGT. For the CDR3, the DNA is TGTGCCAGCAGTGTTCAGCGGGGTAGCATAGATACGCAGTATTTT. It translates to CASSVQRGSIDTQYF.